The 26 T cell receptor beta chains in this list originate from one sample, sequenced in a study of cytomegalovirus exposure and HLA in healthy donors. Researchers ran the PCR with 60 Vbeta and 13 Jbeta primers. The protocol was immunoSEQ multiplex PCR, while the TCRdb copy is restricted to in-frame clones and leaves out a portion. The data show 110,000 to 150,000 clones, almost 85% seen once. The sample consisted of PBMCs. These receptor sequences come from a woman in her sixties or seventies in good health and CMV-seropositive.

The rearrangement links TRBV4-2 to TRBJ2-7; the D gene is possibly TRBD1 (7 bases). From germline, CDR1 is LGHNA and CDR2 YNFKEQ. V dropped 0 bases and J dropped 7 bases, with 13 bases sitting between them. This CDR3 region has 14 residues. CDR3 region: CASSQEKGAGEQYF. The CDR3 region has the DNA TGTGCCAGCAGCCAAGAAAAGGGGGCGGGGGAGCAGTACTTC.

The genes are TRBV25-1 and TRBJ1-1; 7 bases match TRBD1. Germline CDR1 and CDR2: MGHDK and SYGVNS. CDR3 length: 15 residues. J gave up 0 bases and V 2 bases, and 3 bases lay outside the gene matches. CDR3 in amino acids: CASSEGTALNTEAFF. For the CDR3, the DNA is TGTGCCAGCAGTGAAGGGACAGCATTGAACACTGAAGCTTTCTTT.

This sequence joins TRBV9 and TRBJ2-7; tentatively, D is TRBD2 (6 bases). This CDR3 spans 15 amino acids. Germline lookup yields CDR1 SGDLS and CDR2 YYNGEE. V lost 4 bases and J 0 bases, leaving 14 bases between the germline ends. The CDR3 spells CASSPQPTSSYEQYF. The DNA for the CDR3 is TGTGCCAGCAGCCCCCAACCGACTAGCTCCTACGAGCAGTACTTC.

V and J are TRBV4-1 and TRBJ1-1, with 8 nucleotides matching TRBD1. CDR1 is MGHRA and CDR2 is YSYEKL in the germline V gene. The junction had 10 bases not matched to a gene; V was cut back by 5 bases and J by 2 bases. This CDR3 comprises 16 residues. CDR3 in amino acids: CASSGGATGGNTEAFF. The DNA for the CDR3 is TGCGCCAGCAGCGGAGGGGCCACAGGGGGAAACACTGAAGCTTTCTTT.

The DNA of the CDR3 is TGTGCCAGCAGCTTATACAGGGGGGAAGTTTGGAATGAGCAGTTCTTC. This codes for CASSLYRGEVWNEQFF. The V and J genes are TRBV7-9 and TRBJ2-1, with 8 nucleotides matching TRBD1. The junction had 10 bases not matched to a gene; V was cut back by 2 bases and J by 7 bases. The CDR3 has 16 residues. Germline V CDR1 and CDR2: SEHNR, FQNEAQ (reference sequence).

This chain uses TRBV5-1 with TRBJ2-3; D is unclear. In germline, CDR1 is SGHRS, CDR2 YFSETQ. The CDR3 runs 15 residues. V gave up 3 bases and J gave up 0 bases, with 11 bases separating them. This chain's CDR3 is CASSSRGYSTDTQYF. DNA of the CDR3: TGCGCCAGCAGCTCCCGAGGATATAGCACAGATACGCAGTATTTT.

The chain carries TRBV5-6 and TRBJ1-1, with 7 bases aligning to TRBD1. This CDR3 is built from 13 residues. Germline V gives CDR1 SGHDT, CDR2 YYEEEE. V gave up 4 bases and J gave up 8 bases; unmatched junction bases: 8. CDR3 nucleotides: TGTGCCAGCAGCCGTGACAGGGAGGCGGAAGCTTTCTTT. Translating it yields CASSRDREAEAFF.

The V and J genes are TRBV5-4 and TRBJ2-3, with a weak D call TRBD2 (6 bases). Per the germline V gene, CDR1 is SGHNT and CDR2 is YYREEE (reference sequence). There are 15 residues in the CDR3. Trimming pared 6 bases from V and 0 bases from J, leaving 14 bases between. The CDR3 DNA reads TGTGCCAGCATGCCTGGGACTCGGAGCACAGATACGCAGTATTTT. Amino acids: CASMPGTRSTDTQYF.

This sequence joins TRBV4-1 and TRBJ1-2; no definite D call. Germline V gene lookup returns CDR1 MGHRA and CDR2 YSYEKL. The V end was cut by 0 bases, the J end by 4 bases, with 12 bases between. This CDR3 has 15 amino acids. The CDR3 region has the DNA TGCGCCAGCAGCCAAGATCCGGGGTCGACCTATGGCTACACCTTC. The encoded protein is CASSQDPGSTYGYTF.

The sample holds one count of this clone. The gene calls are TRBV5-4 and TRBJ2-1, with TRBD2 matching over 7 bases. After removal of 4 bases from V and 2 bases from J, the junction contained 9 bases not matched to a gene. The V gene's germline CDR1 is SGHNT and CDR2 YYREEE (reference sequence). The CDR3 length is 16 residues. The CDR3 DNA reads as TGTGCCAGCAGCATACTGGGTGGGGGGGCCTACAATGAGCAGTTCTTC. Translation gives CASSILGGGAYNEQFF. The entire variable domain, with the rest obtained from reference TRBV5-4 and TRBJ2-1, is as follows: ETGVTQSPTHLIKTRGQQVTLRCSSQSGHNTVSWYQQALGQGPQFIFQYYREEENGRGNFPPRFSGLQFPNYSSELNVNALELDDSALYLCASSILGGGAYNEQFFGPGTRLTVL.

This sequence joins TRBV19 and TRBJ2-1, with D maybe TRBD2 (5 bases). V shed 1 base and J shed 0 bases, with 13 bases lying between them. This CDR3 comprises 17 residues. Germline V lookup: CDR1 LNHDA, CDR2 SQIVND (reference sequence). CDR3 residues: CASSIVGPSISYNEQFF. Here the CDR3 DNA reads TGTGCCAGTAGTATAGTAGGCCCTAGCATCTCCTACAATGAGCAGTTCTTC. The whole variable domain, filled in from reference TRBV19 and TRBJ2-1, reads DGGITQSPKYLFRKEGQNVTLSCEQNLNHDAMYWYRQDPGQGLRLIYYSQIVNDFQKGDIAEGYSVSREKKESFPLTVTSAQKNPTAFYLCASSIVGPSISYNEQFFGPGTRLTVL.

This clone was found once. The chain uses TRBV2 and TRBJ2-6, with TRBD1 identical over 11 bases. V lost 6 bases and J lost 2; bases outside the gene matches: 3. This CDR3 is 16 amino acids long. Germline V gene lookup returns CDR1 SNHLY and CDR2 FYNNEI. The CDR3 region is CASRGQGGAGANVLTF. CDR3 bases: TGTGCCAGCAGGGGACAGGGGGGCGCTGGGGCCAACGTCCTGACTTTC.

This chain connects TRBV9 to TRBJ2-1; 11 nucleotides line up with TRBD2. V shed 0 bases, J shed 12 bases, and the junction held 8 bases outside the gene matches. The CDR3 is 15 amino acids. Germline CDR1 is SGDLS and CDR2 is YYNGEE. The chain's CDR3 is CASSVDPMTSGMQFF. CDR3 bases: TGTGCCAGCAGCGTAGACCCGATGACTAGCGGGATGCAGTTCTTC.

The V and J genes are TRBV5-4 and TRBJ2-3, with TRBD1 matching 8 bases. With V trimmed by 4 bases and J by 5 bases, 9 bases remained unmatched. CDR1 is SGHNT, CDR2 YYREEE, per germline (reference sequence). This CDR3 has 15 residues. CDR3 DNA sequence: TGTGCCAGCAGCCCCTACCAGGGGGCAGTAGATACGCAGTATTTT. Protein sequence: CASSPYQGAVDTQYF.

The CDR3 DNA sequence: TGTGCCAGTGAGCGGAAGAGGAACACCGGGGAGCTGTTTTTT. It translates to CASERKRNTGELFF. The chain joins TRBV19 to TRBJ2-2; possible D gene TRBD2, 5 bases. CDR1 and CDR2 (germline): LNHDA, SQIVND (reference sequence). V lost 8 bases to trimming and J lost 1 base, with 11 bases between them. There are 14 residues in the CDR3.

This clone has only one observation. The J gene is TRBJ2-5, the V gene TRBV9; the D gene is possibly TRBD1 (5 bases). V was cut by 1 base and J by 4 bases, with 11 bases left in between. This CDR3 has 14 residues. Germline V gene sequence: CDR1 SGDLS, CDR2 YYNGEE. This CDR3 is CASSVSTGAETQYF. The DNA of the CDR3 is TGTGCCAGCAGCGTATCTACAGGAGCAGAGACCCAGTACTTC.

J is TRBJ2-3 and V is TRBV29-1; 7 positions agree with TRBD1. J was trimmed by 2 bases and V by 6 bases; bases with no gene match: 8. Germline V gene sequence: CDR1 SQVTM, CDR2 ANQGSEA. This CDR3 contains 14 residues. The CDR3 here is CSVGPGTVTDTQYF. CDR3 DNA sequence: TGCAGCGTGGGGCCCGGGACAGTCACAGATACGCAGTATTTT.

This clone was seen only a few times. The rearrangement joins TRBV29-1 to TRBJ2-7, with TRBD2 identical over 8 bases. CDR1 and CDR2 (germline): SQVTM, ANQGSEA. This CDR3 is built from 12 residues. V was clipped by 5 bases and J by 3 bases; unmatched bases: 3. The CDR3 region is CSVIGGVYEQYF. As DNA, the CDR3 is TGCAGCGTTATCGGGGGGGTCTACGAGCAGTACTTC.

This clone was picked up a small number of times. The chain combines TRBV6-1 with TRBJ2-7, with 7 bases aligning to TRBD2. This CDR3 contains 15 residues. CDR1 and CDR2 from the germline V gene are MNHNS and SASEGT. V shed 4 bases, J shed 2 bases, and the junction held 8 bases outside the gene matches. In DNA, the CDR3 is TGTGCCAGCAGTGGGGAGGGAGATAAACCCTACGAGCAGTACTTC. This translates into CASSGEGDKPYEQYF.

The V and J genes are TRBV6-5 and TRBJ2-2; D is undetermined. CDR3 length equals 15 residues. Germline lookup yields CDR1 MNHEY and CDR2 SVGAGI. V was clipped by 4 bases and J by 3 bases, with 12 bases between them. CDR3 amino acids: CASSLAGGHTGELFF. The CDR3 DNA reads TGTGCCAGCAGTTTGGCCGGCGGCCACACCGGGGAGCTGTTTTTT.

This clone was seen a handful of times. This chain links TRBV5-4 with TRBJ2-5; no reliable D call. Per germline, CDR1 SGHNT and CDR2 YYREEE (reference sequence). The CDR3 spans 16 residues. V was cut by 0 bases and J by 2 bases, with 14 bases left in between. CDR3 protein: CASSLEAGLTQETQYF. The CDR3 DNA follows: TGTGCCAGCAGCTTGGAGGCAGGCCTGACACAAGAGACCCAGTACTTC.

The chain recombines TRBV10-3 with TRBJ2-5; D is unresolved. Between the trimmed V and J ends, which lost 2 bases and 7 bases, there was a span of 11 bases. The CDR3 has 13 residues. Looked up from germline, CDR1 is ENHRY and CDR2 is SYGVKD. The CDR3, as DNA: TGTGCCATCAGTGAGCCGTCAGATGTGACCCAGTACTTC. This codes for CAISEPSDVTQYF.

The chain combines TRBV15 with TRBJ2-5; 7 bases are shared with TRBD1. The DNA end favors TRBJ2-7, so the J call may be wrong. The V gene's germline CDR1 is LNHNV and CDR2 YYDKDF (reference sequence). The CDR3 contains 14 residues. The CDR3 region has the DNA TGTGCCACCAGCAAACAGGACAGGCAGTACGAGCAGTACTTC. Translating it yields CATSKQDRQYEQYF.

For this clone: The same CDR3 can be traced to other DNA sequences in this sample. The CDR3 DNA reads TGTGCCAGTAGTAGGACAGGGGACACTGAAGCTTTCTTT. This codes for CASSRTGDTEAFF. This chain connects TRBV19 to TRBJ1-1; 9 bases line up with TRBD1. CDR1 is LNHDA and CDR2 is SQIVND in the germline V gene (reference sequence). Unmatched junction bases numbered 0, after V lost 4 bases and J lost 3 bases. The CDR3 sequence is 13 residues long.

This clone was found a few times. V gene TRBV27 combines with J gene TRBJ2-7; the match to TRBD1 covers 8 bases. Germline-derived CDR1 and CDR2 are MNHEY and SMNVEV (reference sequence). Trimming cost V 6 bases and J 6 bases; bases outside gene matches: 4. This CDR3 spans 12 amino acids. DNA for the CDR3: TGTGCCAGCAGCCTGACAGGGGCCGAGCAGTACTTC. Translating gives CASSLTGAEQYF.

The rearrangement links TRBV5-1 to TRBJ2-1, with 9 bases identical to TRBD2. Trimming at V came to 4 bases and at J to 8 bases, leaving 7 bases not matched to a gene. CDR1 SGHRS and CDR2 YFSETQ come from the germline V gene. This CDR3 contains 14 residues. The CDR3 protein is CASSTRTSEDEQFF. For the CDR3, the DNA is TGCGCCAGCAGCACCAGGACTAGCGAGGATGAGCAGTTCTTC.